A single sample gave rise to the 19 T cell receptor beta chains below, sequenced in a study of T cell repertoires in cytomegalovirus infection. No antigen has been assigned to these receptors. One entry per CDR3 protein, called by TCRdb with MiXCR from the reads. The sample contains 70,000 to 85,000 distinct CDR3 sequences, approximately 42% of which appear only once. The source was CD8+ T cells from cultured PBMCs, collected from culture after CMV antigen stimulation. These receptors were collected from a human donor in good health (CMV status not recorded). Some clones in this sample may be carry-over from other donors' samples.

The chain links TRBV19 to TRBJ2-7, with 11 bases matching TRBD2. The length of the CDR3 is 14 residues. The junction had 3 bases not matched to a gene; V was cut back by 5 bases and J by 3 bases. Germline V gene data show CDR1 as LNHDA and CDR2 as SQIVND (reference sequence). This CDR3 reads CASSPLAGGYEQYF. The CDR3 region has the DNA TGTGCCAGTAGTCCTCTAGCGGGGGGCTACGAGCAGTACTTC.

The chain combines TRBV27 with TRBJ2-2; the match to TRBD2 covers 13 bases. Germline CDR1 MNHEY, CDR2 SMNVEV (reference sequence). The CDR3 extends over 15 amino acids. V shed 6 bases, J shed 7 bases, and the junction held 5 bases outside the gene matches. CDR3 loop: CASRLAGGPIGELFF. The CDR3, as DNA: TGTGCCAGCAGACTAGCGGGGGGGCCTATCGGGGAGCTGTTTTTT.

V and J are TRBV27 and TRBJ2-5; D is perhaps TRBD1 (5 bases). Per the germline V gene, CDR1 is MNHEY and CDR2 is SMNVEV (reference sequence). The CDR3 extends over 15 amino acids. V dropped 2 bases and J dropped 2 bases, with 12 bases sitting between them. The CDR3 loop is CASSLLSGIQETQYF. The CDR3 DNA follows: TGTGCCAGCAGTTTACTATCAGGGATACAAGAGACCCAGTACTTC.

This clonotype has only a few counts. The chain links TRBV15 to TRBJ2-2; D may be TRBD1 (5 bases). Germline-derived CDR1 and CDR2 are LNHNV and YYDKDF (reference sequence). V lost 3 bases and J lost 7, with 24 bases in between. The CDR3 covers 18 residues. The CDR3 sequence: CATSSVFRQGKDGGELFF. CDR3 in DNA: TGTGCCACCAGCAGTGTTTTCCGGCAGGGCAAAGACGGCGGGGAGCTGTTTTTT.

The V gene is TRBV28, the J gene TRBJ1-5; 7 bases fit TRBD1. Looked up from germline, CDR1 is MDHEN and CDR2 is SYDVKM. V shed 3 bases and J 7 bases; nucleotides not matched to a gene: 9. The CDR3 has 15 residues. Here the CDR3 DNA reads TGTGCCAGCAGTTTTGAGACAGGGCTCACGCAGCCCCAGCATTTT. Translation: CASSFETGLTQPQHF. Together with reference TRBV28 and TRBJ1-5, the CDR3 gives the full variable domain: DVKVTQSSRYLVKRTGEKVFLECVQDMDHENMFWYRQDPGLGLRLIYFSYDVKMKEKGDIPEGYSVSREKKERFSLILESASTNQTSMYLCASSFETGLTQPQHFGDGTRLSIL.

This clonotype was found a few times. This chain joins TRBV27 and TRBJ2-7, with 7 bases fitting TRBD2. CDR1 and CDR2 (germline): MNHEY, SMNVEV (reference sequence). This CDR3 has 13 residues. With 4 bases clipped from V and 4 bases from J, the junction kept 4 bases outside the gene matches. CDR3 DNA sequence: TGTGCCAGCAGTTCCGGCGGGGGTTACGAGCAGTACTTC. Protein: CASSSGGGYEQYF.

The chain links TRBV6-6 to TRBJ2-2, with 9 bases lining up with TRBD2. The CDR3 is 16 amino acids. J lost 8 bases, V lost 0 bases, and 7 bases had no gene match. The germline CDR1 and CDR2 sequences are MNHNY and SVGAGI (reference sequence). DNA for the CDR3: TGTGCCAGCAGTTACTCCAGCGGGGGGAATTCGGGGGAGCTGTTTTTT. Its translation is CASSYSSGGNSGELFF.

This clonotype was observed at least ten times. J is TRBJ2-1 and V is TRBV7-9, with D perhaps matching TRBD2 (7 bases). Trimming stripped 1 base from V and 10 bases from J, with 17 bases between. The germline V gene has CDR1 SEHNR and CDR2 FQNEAQ (reference sequence). CDR3 length: 15 amino acids. Here the CDR3 reads CASSLVLGGATEQFF. The CDR3 nucleotides are TGTGCCAGCAGCTTAGTATTAGGGGGGGCGACCGAGCAGTTCTTC.

This clonotype came up a few times. This chain uses TRBV15 with TRBJ2-7; D remains ambiguous. V dropped 0 bases and J dropped 0 bases, with 9 bases sitting between them. CDR3 size: 15 residues. Germline CDR1 reads LNHNV; CDR2 reads YYDKDF (reference sequence). CDR3 in amino acids: CATSRDYDGSYEQYF. The CDR3 DNA reads TGTGCCACCAGCAGAGATTATGACGGCTCCTACGAGCAGTACTTC.

A remark on this clonotype: Compared with germline, one end of the junction differs, possibly owing to a read error. The chain joins TRBV4-1 to TRBJ1-6; the match to TRBD1 covers 7 bases. This CDR3 has 15 residues. CDR1 and CDR2 from the germline V gene are MGHRA and YSYEKL. The CDR3 DNA follows: TGTGCCAGCAGCCGGCGACAGGGAGGAGATTCACCCCTCCACTTT. Encoded protein: CASSRRQGGDSPLHF.

J is TRBJ1-5 and V is TRBV27; tentatively, D is TRBD1 (6 bases). The length of the CDR3 is 19 residues. The V end lost 8 bases, the J end lost 5 bases, and 31 bases lay between the germline ends. The germline CDR1 and CDR2 sequences are MNHEY and SMNVEV (reference sequence). CDR3 DNA: TGTGCCAGCTTCTCTACGGCGACAGGAGGCCTTATTGGAGATCAGCCCCAGCATTTT. Its protein is CASFSTATGGLIGDQPQHF.

V gene TRBV11-2 combines with J gene TRBJ2-1; D uncertain. CDR1 is SGHAT, CDR2 FQNNGV, per germline. V was cut by 5 bases and J by 6 bases, with 17 bases left in between. The CDR3 has 15 residues. The CDR3 sequence is CASSPPGALSNEQFF. The CDR3 bases are TGTGCCAGCAGCCCCCCTGGAGCCCTTTCCAATGAGCAGTTCTTC.

V and J are TRBV6-6 and TRBJ2-1; D may correspond to TRBD1 or TRBD2 (5 bases each). The CDR3 consists of 14 residues. Germline CDR1 reads MNHNY; CDR2 reads SVGAGI (reference sequence). In nucleotides, the CDR3 is TGTGCTACTCGGGGCAGTTTTTCCTACAATGAGCAGTTCTTC. Protein product: CATRGSFSYNEQFF.

V and J are TRBV7-4 and TRBJ1-2; 7 nucleotides align to TRBD1. The length of the CDR3 is 15 residues. Germline V CDR1 and CDR2: SGHVT, SQSDAQ. The V gene end was trimmed by 5 bases and the J gene end by 4 bases; junction bases not matched to a gene: 10. This CDR3 is CASSTRQGSGYGYTF. The CDR3 coding sequence is TGTGCCAGCAGCACTCGACAGGGTTCGGGCTATGGCTACACCTTC.

V and J are TRBV5-1 and TRBJ1-1, with D maybe TRBD1 (6 bases). Germline values: CDR1 SGHRS, CDR2 YFSETQ. V was clipped by 4 bases and J by 2 bases, with 15 bases between them. The length of the CDR3 is 15 residues. CDR3 protein: CASSGGQTGNTEAFF. CDR3 in DNA: TGCGCCAGCAGCGGAGGACAGACCGGCAACACTGAAGCTTTCTTT.

With respect to this clonotype: One end of the junction is discordant with germline, which a read error may explain. This chain joins TRBV27 and TRBJ2-1; 10 bases fit TRBD2. The CDR3 has 14 amino acids. Germline V CDR1 and CDR2: MNHEY, SMNVEV (reference sequence). The CDR3 nucleotides are TGTGCCAGCAACTCAGCGGGGGGGTACAATGAGCAGATCTTC. It translates to CASNSAGGYNEQIF.

The chain combines TRBV7-6 with TRBJ2-3; D call uncertain. Trimming removed 3 bases at V and 3 bases at J, with 13 bases between. From germline, CDR1 is SGHVS and CDR2 FNYEAQ. This CDR3 is 15 amino acids long. The CDR3 region is CASSFLDKLTDTQYF. In nucleotides, the CDR3 is TGTGCCAGCAGCTTCCTCGACAAGCTGACAGATACGCAGTATTTT.

The chain uses TRBV7-2 and TRBJ2-4; D not resolved. CDR1 and CDR2 from the germline V gene are SGHTA and FQGNSA. V was pared by 1 base and J by 7 bases, with 5 bases between. CDR3 length: 12 residues. DNA for the CDR3: TGTGCCAGCAGCTTAGGCAGGAACATTCAGTACTTC. It specifies CASSLGRNIQYF.

The rearrangement uses TRBV7-2 and TRBJ2-7, with 11 bases fitting TRBD2. The J segment lost 7 bases and the V segment lost 5 bases, leaving 13 bases of the junction unmatched. The CDR3 runs to 16 residues. Germline CDR1 and CDR2: SGHTA and FQGNSA. This CDR3 is CASSPSSGGLVWEQYF. CDR3 bases: TGTGCCAGCAGCCCCTCTAGCGGGGGGCTCGTGTGGGAGCAGTACTTC. The full variable domain, with the rest looked up from reference TRBV7-2 and TRBJ2-7, is GAGVSQSPSNKVTEKGKDVELRCDPISGHTALYWYRQSLGQGLEFLIYFQGNSAPDKSGLPSDRFSAERTGGSVSTLTIQRTQQEDSAVYLCASSPSSGGLVWEQYFGPGTRLTVT.